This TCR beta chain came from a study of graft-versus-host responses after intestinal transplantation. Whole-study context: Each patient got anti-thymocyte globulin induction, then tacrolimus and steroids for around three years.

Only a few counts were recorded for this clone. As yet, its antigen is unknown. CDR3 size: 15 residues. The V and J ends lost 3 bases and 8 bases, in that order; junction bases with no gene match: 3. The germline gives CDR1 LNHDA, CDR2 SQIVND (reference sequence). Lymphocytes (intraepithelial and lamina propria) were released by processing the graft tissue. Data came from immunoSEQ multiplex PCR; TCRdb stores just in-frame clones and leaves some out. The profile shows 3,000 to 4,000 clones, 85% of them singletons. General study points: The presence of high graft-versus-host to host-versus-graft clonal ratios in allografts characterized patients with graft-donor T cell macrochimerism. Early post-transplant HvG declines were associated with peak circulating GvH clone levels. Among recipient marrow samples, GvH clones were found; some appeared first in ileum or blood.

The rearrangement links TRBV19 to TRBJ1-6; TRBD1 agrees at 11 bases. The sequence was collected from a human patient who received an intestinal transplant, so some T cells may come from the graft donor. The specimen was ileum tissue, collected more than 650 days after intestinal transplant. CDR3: CASSIWTGGDSPLHF. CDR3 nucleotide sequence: TGTGCCAGTAGTATCTGGACAGGGGGCGATTCACCCCTCCACTTT.